One and the same sample provided the 18 T cell receptor beta chains below, sequenced in a study of early T cells in non-severe SARS-CoV-2 infection. From the 5' RACE reads, TCRdb called clonotypes with MiXCR, one entry per CDR3 protein. The table has tens of thousands of distinct CDR3 sequences, about 4.5% seen once. The material sequenced was whole blood, taken at baseline. Every receptor here comes from an adult who was a healthcare worker with PCR-confirmed SARS-CoV-2 infection or an uninfected control (not recorded which).

This clonotype has more than one count but fewer than ten. The chain couples TRBV5-1 to TRBJ2-7; 7 bases are a match to TRBD2. Per germline, CDR1 SGHRS and CDR2 YFSETQ. The trim removed 4 bases at V and 3 bases at J, leaving 7 bases unmatched. This CDR3 is 14 amino acids long. The CDR3 sequence is CASSPRGDGYEQYF. The DNA for the CDR3 is TGCGCCAGCAGCCCCCGGGGGGACGGCTACGAGCAGTACTTC.

This clonotype has a count of ten or more. The rearrangement uses TRBV7-3 and TRBJ1-1; no clear D. CDR3 length: 13 residues. Looked up from germline, CDR1 is SGHTA and CDR2 is FQGTGA. V was clipped by 3 bases and J by 3 bases, with 8 bases between them. Here the CDR3 reads CASSFGQDTEAFF. Here the CDR3 DNA reads TGTGCCAGCAGCTTCGGTCAGGACACTGAAGCTTTCTTT.

The chain couples TRBV6-2 or TRBV6-3 to TRBJ1-2; no reliable D call. The CDR3 extends over 14 amino acids. V was pared by 9 bases and J by 5 bases, with 19 bases between. CDR1 and CDR2 (germline): MNHEY, SVGEGT. CDR3 coding DNA: TGTGCCAGTACGACCCCGTGGACGGTATATGGCTACACCTTC. It translates to CASTTPWTVYGYTF.

This clonotype was picked up many times. This sequence joins TRBV7-9 and TRBJ2-6; the D is unclear. CDR3 length equals 16 residues. V was cut by 4 bases and J by 0 bases, with 10 bases left in between. Germline V gene lookup returns CDR1 SEHNR and CDR2 FQNEAQ (reference sequence). CDR3 nucleotide sequence: TGTGCCAGCAGCTCAGCCTTGAGCTCTGGGGCCAACGTCCTGACTTTC. Protein: CASSSALSSGANVLTF.

This clonotype was observed at least ten times. The chain combines TRBV7-2 with TRBJ2-5; 8 nucleotides line up with TRBD1. Germline V gene sequence: CDR1 SGHTA, CDR2 FQGNSA. Trimming cost V 3 bases and J 1 base; bases outside gene matches: 7. The CDR3 extends over 16 amino acids. The DNA of the CDR3 is TGTGCCAGCAGCTTTTCGACAGGGGTACCCCAAGAGACCCAGTACTTC. Its translation: CASSFSTGVPQETQYF.

This clonotype showed up many times. The CDR3 nucleotides are TGTGCCAGCAGTTTTCGGGAGTATGGCTACACCTTC. Residues: CASSFREYGYTF. The chain joins TRBV12-3 or TRBV12-4 to TRBJ1-2, with no clear D. Deletions cut 3 bases from V and 5 bases from J, with 7 bases between. The length of the CDR3 is 12 residues.

This clonotype was counted many times. The rearrangement joins TRBV7-6 to TRBJ2-5; a weak D match, TRBD2 (5 bases). Trimming cost V 0 bases and J 6 bases, with 26 bases left between them. Germline V gene sequence: CDR1 SGHVS, CDR2 FNYEAQ. The CDR3 totals 19 residues. Here the CDR3 reads CASSLAGARHPPLNQTQYF. The CDR3 DNA reads as TGTGCCAGCAGCTTAGCGGGAGCTAGACACCCCCCTTTAAATCAGACCCAGTACTTC.

This clonotype occurred many times. The chain joins TRBV6-5 to TRBJ2-2; 11 bases are a match to TRBD1. Germline CDR1 MNHEY, CDR2 SVGAGI. Trimming removed 7 bases from V and 5 bases from J; junction bases left unmatched: 6. The CDR3 is 15 amino acids. CDR3 nucleotide sequence: TGTGCCAGCAAAGGACAGGGGGCGGGGACCGGGGAGCTGTTTTTT. Translated, it gives CASKGQGAGTGELFF.

This clonotype was picked up a small number of times. This rearrangement joins TRBV11-2 to TRBJ1-1; D may be TRBD1 (5 bases). Looked up from germline, CDR1 is SGHAT and CDR2 is FQNNGV. V lost 1 base and J lost 4, with 10 bases in between. The CDR3 runs to 14 residues. The DNA for the CDR3 is TGTGCCAGCAGCTTAGGGGACCGGGGCACTGAAGCTTTCTTT. This sequence encodes CASSLGDRGTEAFF.

There are many counts of this clonotype. V usage is TRBV6-5 and J usage is TRBJ2-7; 7 nucleotides align to TRBD2. There are 16 residues in the CDR3. V was pared by 7 bases and J by 7 bases, with 19 bases of the junction left unmatched. The V gene's germline CDR1 is MNHEY and CDR2 SVGAGI. CDR3 loop: CASTKTSSLSYQEQYF. The CDR3 DNA is TGTGCCAGCACCAAGACTAGCTCCCTCTCCTATCAAGAGCAGTACTTC.

Relative to its sample, this clonotype is medium-sized. This sequence joins TRBV7-3 and TRBJ2-2; a possible D gene is TRBD2 (5 bases). Germline CDR1 SGHTA, CDR2 FQGTGA. V was cut by 4 bases and J by 3 bases, with 9 bases left in between. The CDR3 runs 14 residues. The CDR3 reads CASSSRTYTGELFF. CDR3 in DNA: TGTGCCAGCAGCTCACGGACTTACACCGGGGAGCTGTTTTTT.

This clonotype occurred many times. The chain combines TRBV29-1 with TRBJ1-2, with a possible D match to TRBD1 (6 bases). Germline V gene lookup returns CDR1 SQVTM and CDR2 ANQGSEA. V was shortened by 2 bases and J by 7 bases, with 17 bases between the two germline ends. The CDR3 is 14 residues long. The CDR3 DNA follows: TGCAGCGTTGAACTCCGACAGGAGTCTCGTGGCTACACCTTC. The encoded protein is CSVELRQESRGYTF.

Many counts were recorded for this clonotype. This chain connects TRBV28 to TRBJ2-4, with 9 positions matching TRBD1. CDR1 and CDR2 from the germline V gene are MDHEN and SYDVKM. The CDR3 extends over 17 amino acids. V lost 5 bases, J lost 8 bases, and 16 bases stayed unmatched. Here the CDR3 reads CASSVSGQGTPLDIQYF. In DNA, the CDR3 is TGTGCCAGCAGTGTATCAGGACAGGGGACCCCTTTGGACATTCAGTACTTC. The full variable domain, rest sourced from reference TRBV28 and TRBJ2-4, is DVKVTQSSRYLVKRTGEKVFLECVQDMDHENMFWYRQDPGLGLRLIYFSYDVKMKEKGDIPEGYSVSREKKERFSLILESASTNQTSMYLCASSVSGQGTPLDIQYFGAGTRLSVL.

Many counts were recorded for this clonotype. This chain links TRBV10-3 with TRBJ2-5; perhaps TRBD1 as D (6 bases). Per the germline V gene, CDR1 is ENHRY and CDR2 is SYGVKD. The CDR3 length is 16 residues. V lost 4 bases and J lost 1, with 16 bases in between. The CDR3 spells CAISGYQGSLQETQYF. The CDR3 DNA follows: TGTGCCATCAGTGGGTACCAGGGGTCCCTCCAAGAGACCCAGTACTTC.

This chain links TRBV20-1 with TRBJ2-2; D is perhaps TRBD2 (6 bases). CDR1 DFQATT and CDR2 SNEGSKA come from the germline V gene (reference sequence). Trimming removed 6 bases from V and 0 bases from J, with 14 bases in between. The CDR3 loop spans 15 amino acids. CDR3 residues: CSARERVANTGELFF. Written as DNA, the CDR3 is TGCAGTGCCAGGGAGCGGGTGGCGAACACCGGGGAGCTGTTTTTT.

The chain couples TRBV7-2 to TRBJ2-7; D not resolved. V was cut by 5 bases and J by 4 bases, with 12 bases left in between. In germline, CDR1 is SGHTA, CDR2 FQGNSA. There are 13 residues in the CDR3. CDR3 sequence: CASSAYRAYEQYF. CDR3 DNA sequence: TGTGCCAGCAGCGCTTACCGGGCGTACGAGCAGTACTTC.

This clonotype occurred a few times. This chain joins TRBV12-3 or TRBV12-4 and TRBJ1-6; D possibly corresponds to TRBD1 (6 bases). The V gene lost 7 bases and the J gene lost 12 bases, with 13 bases spanning the gap. This CDR3 has 12 residues. CDR3 sequence: CASTRVGGPLHF. The CDR3 DNA follows: TGTGCCAGCACTAGAGTAGGGGGACCCCTCCACTTT.

The sample holds a few counts of this clonotype. The CDR3 DNA sequence: TGTGCCAGCAGCTCGGGACCGGAAGAGACCCAGTACTTC. It translates to CASSSGPEETQYF. The chain recombines TRBV7-3 with TRBJ2-5; either TRBD1 or TRBD2 may fit D (5 bases each). This CDR3 region has 13 residues. V was pared by 4 bases and J by 3 bases, with 9 bases between. Germline loops: CDR1 SGHTA, CDR2 FQGTGA. The full variable domain, rest sourced from reference TRBV7-3 and TRBJ2-5, is GAGVSQTPSNKVTEKGKYVELRCDPISGHTALYWYRQSLGQGPEFLIYFQGTGAADDSGLPNDRFFAVRPEGSVSTLKIQRTERGDSAVYLCASSSGPEETQYFGPGTRLLVL.